This TCR beta chain came from a study of identical twins. TCRdb reprocessed the 5' RACE reads via MiXCR and lists one record per CDR3 protein. The table shows about 1.7 million distinct CDR3 sequences, with less than 40% occurring only once. CDR1 is SGHNT, CDR2 YYREEE, per germline (reference sequence). V gave up 5 bases and J gave up 1 base, with 10 bases separating them. CDR3 length: 13 residues. Sample: cord blood. This receptor was identified in a newborn girl in good health. The chain links TRBV5-4 to TRBJ2-7; unclear D gene. The CDR3 here is CASRKQWSYEQYF. CDR3 nucleotides: TGTGCCAGCAGAAAACAATGGTCCTACGAGCAGTACTTC.